Presented here are 10 T cell receptor beta chains from one specimen sequenced in a study of cytotoxic CD8 clonotypes in ibrutinib-treated CLL. Some clones are missing from TCRdb's copy, which holds only in-frame ones; the method was immunoSEQ multiplex PCR. The sample shows around 310,000 clones, 80% of them seen only once. Sequences were derived from PBMCs, sampled before ibrutinib treatment. These receptors originate from a human donor with chronic lymphocytic leukemia.

The chain joins TRBV7-2 to TRBJ2-7, with TRBD1 identical over 7 bases. V shed 5 bases, J shed 3 bases, and the junction held 4 bases outside the gene matches. The CDR3 contains 13 residues. Germline V lookup: CDR1 SGHTA, CDR2 FQGNSA. CDR3: CASSRDSNYEQYF. CDR3 bases: TGTGCCAGCAGCAGGGACAGTAACTACGAGCAGTACTTC.

This chain links TRBV9 with TRBJ2-3, with 9 bases lining up with TRBD2. The CDR3 has 16 residues. The V and J ends lost 2 bases and 1 base, in that order; junction bases with no gene match: 5. Looked up from germline, CDR1 is SGDLS and CDR2 is YYNGEE. The CDR3 reads CASSVGSGGRTDTQYF. In DNA form, the CDR3 reads TGTGCCAGCAGCGTTGGTAGCGGGGGACGCACAGATACGCAGTATTTT.

This clone turned up a few times. Here the CDR3 reads CASSLGGRDNEQFF. The DNA of the CDR3 is TGTGCCAGCAGCTTAGGCGGGAGGGACAATGAGCAGTTCTTC. This rearrangement joins TRBV13 to TRBJ2-1; 8 bases match TRBD2. CDR1 is PRHDT, CDR2 FYEKMQ, per germline (reference sequence). Trimming at V came to 0 bases and at J to 5 bases, leaving 0 bases not matched to a gene. The length of the CDR3 is 14 residues. Using reference TRBV13 and TRBJ2-1 for the parts outside the CDR3, the full variable domain is AAGVIQSPRHLIKEKRETATLKCYPIPRHDTVYWYQQGPGQDPQFLISFYEKMQSDKGSIPDRFSAQQFSDYHSELNMSSLELGDSALYFCASSLGGRDNEQFFGPGTRLTVL.

The V call is TRBV5-5, the J call TRBJ1-4; TRBD1 is a possible D gene (5 bases). Looked up from germline, CDR1 is SGHKS and CDR2 is YYEKEE (reference sequence). CDR3 length: 15 residues. V shed 2 bases and J shed 5 bases, with 13 bases lying between them. For the CDR3, the DNA is TGTGCCAGCAGCTTAGACTGGACACGAAATGAAAAACTGTTTTTT. Translating it yields CASSLDWTRNEKLFF.

This clone was picked up a small number of times. This is likely a read error, given that the CDR3 carries no conserved phenylalanine or tryptophan at its end. It is unclear where the CDR3 begins or ends on the DNA, so no DNA is shown, and the CDR3 is as TCRdb lists it. This chain uses TRBV7-9 with TRBJ2-7; the DNA was not compared with TRBD1, the D call given in the table. The germline CDR1 and CDR2 sequences are SEHNR and FQNEAQ (reference sequence). Ends included, the CDR3 has 12 residues. CDR3 amino acids: CASSPAGTGSSL.

This clone was seen once. This rearrangement joins TRBV7-2 to TRBJ1-2, with unresolved D. Germline lookup yields CDR1 SGHTA and CDR2 FQGNSA. This CDR3 region has 14 residues. The V end was cut by 2 bases, the J end by 4 bases, with 11 bases between. The CDR3 here is CASSLLRLGYGYTF. CDR3 nucleotides: TGTGCCAGCAGCTTATTGCGGCTTGGCTATGGCTACACCTTC.

The chain links TRBV27 to TRBJ2-2; possibly TRBD2 for D (5 bases). The CDR3 spans 14 residues. V was pared by 0 bases and J by 4 bases, with 6 bases between. Germline loops: CDR1 MNHEY, CDR2 SMNVEV (reference sequence). The CDR3 DNA sequence: TGTGCCAGCAGTTTATCGCGGGTCACCGGGGAGCTGTTTTTT. Protein sequence: CASSLSRVTGELFF.

This clone was detected only a few times. The chain couples TRBV6-5 to TRBJ2-3; TRBD2 aligns across 10 bases. J gave up 4 bases and V 5 bases, and 3 bases lay outside the gene matches. Germline V lookup: CDR1 MNHEY, CDR2 SVGAGI. This CDR3 comprises 14 residues. CDR3 protein: CASSPLAGADTQYF. The CDR3 DNA is TGTGCCAGCAGTCCCCTAGCGGGAGCAGATACGCAGTATTTT.

This clone was picked up a small number of times. The chain employs TRBV9 and TRBJ2-7, with 10 bases identical to TRBD2. Germline V gene lookup returns CDR1 SGDLS and CDR2 YYNGEE. CDR3 length: 16 amino acids. Trimming took 0 bases from V and 5 from J; bases not matched to a gene: 8. The CDR3 DNA sequence: TGTGCCAGCAGCGTAGCTGGGCTAGCGGGAGTGGACGAGCAGTACTTC. This gives the protein CASSVAGLAGVDEQYF.

The chain is built from TRBV9 and TRBJ2-5, with 10 bases matching TRBD1. The trim removed 4 bases at V and 4 bases at J, leaving 7 bases unmatched. The CDR3 consists of 15 residues. Germline-derived CDR1 and CDR2 are SGDLS and YYNGEE. CDR3 protein: CASSPEGDRGETQYF. CDR3 sequence (DNA): TGTGCCAGCAGCCCGGAGGGGGACAGGGGAGAGACCCAGTACTTC. The variable domain in full, completed from reference TRBV9 and TRBJ2-5, reads DSGVTQTPKHLITATGQRVTLRCSPRSGDLSVYWYQQSLDQGLQFLIQYYNGEERAKGNILERFSAQQFPDLHSELNLSSLELGDSALYFCASSPEGDRGETQYFGPGTRLLVL.